This is a list of T cell receptor beta chains from one sample in a study of cytomegalovirus exposure and HLA in healthy donors. Clones were sequenced by immunoSEQ multiplex PCR, and TCRdb holds only the in-frame ones, with some missing. The data show 210,000 or so clones, roughly four fifths seen once. The specimen sequenced was PBMCs. The receptors originated from a girl aged 2 to 9 in good health and CMV-seronegative. Both conserved end residues are part of each CDR3. D genes are given only for firm matches. The size field is filled for only some rows; it gives once, few, many or a size class.

clone_size	v_call	d_call	j_call	cdr3_nt	cdr3_aa
NA	TRBV9	NA	TRBJ1-6	TGTGCCAGCAGCGTAGATGACAGCTCCTATAATTCACCCCTCCACTTT	CASSVDDSSYNSPLHF
once	TRBV29-1	NA	TRBJ2-3	TGCAGCGTTGCGGTTGGGGCGGGGAGAGATACGCAGTATTTT	CSVAVGAGRDTQYF
once	TRBV15	TRBD2	TRBJ2-7	TGTGCCACCAGCAGAGAAGTAGCGGGAGGATCCTACGAGCAGTACTTC	CATSREVAGGSYEQYF
once	TRBV5-1	NA	TRBJ1-3	TGCGCCAGCAGCTGGGACACCCGCTCTGGAAACACCATATATTTT	CASSWDTRSGNTIYF
NA	TRBV18	TRBD1	TRBJ2-7	TGTGCCAGCTCAACTACGGGACAGGGCTACGAGCAGTACTTC	CASSTTGQGYEQYF
NA	TRBV27	NA	TRBJ2-7	TGTGCCAGCAGTTTAGCCCAGGGATCCTACGAGCAGTACTTC	CASSLAQGSYEQYF
NA	TRBV29-1	TRBD1	TRBJ2-7	TGCAGCGTTGAACTGGCGGACAGGAGCTCCTACGAGCAGTACTTC	CSVELADRSSYEQYF
NA	TRBV6-1	TRBD2	TRBJ2-7	TGTGCCAGCAGTGAAGCTTTGAGCGGGAGAACGGGGCAGTACTTC	CASSEALSGRTGQYF
few	TRBV30	NA	TRBJ2-7	TGTGCCTGGACAGGGGATGACTACGAGCAGTACTTC	CAWTGDDYEQYF
NA	TRBV9	TRBD2	TRBJ2-3	TGTGCCAGCAGCGGCGCTACCGGGACTACCACAGATACGCAGTATTTT	CASSGATGTTTDTQYF
NA	TRBV6-5	NA	TRBJ1-1	TGTGCCAGCAGTTACGGGGTCAGGGTGACTGAAGCTTTCTTT	CASSYGVRVTEAFF
NA	TRBV19	NA	TRBJ2-3	TGTGCCAGTAGTATCAAGGCAGGCGCAGATACGCAGTATTTT	CASSIKAGADTQYF
NA	TRBV10-3	TRBD2	TRBJ2-1	TGTGCCATCAGTGAGAGGAGCGGGAGTGGCCATGAGCAGTTCTTC	CAISERSGSGHEQFF
NA	TRBV9	NA	TRBJ2-1	TGTGCCAGCAGCGCCACTCATCAGCGGAACAATGAGCAGTTCTTC	CASSATHQRNNEQFF
NA	TRBV19	TRBD2	TRBJ2-5	TGTGCCAGTAGTATAGCGGGAGGGCCTTGGGAGACCCAGTACTTC	CASSIAGGPWETQYF
once	TRBV5-4	TRBD1	TRBJ2-7	TGTGCCAGCAGCTTTCGGACAGGGCGACCTGAGCAGTACTTC	CASSFRTGRPEQYF
NA	TRBV29-1	TRBD2	TRBJ2-3	TGCAGCGTTGAGCCTAGCGGGAGTCTGGATACGCAGTATTTT	CSVEPSGSLDTQYF
NA	TRBV6-4	TRBD1	TRBJ2-7	TGTGCCAGCAGAGCCGGGACAGGGTCCTACGAGCAGTACTTC	CASRAGTGSYEQYF
NA	TRBV4-1	TRBD1	TRBJ1-6	TGCGCCAGCAGTTACAGGGGCTCCTATAATTCACCCCTCCACTTT	CASSYRGSYNSPLHF
NA	TRBV14	NA	TRBJ2-3	TGTGCCAGCAGCCCCCTCTCGGGACTTCGCACAGATACGCAGTATTTT	CASSPLSGLRTDTQYF
once	TRBV4-1	NA	TRBJ2-7	TGCGCCAGCAGCCAATCCAACCCCTTGGCGCGGGGCTACGAGCAGTACTTC	CASSQSNPLARGYEQYF
NA	TRBV2	TRBD2	TRBJ2-1	TGTGCCAGCAGGGGACTAGCGGGGAACAATGAGCAGTTCTTC	CASRGLAGNNEQFF
NA	TRBV6-1	TRBD1	TRBJ1-1	TGTGCCAGCAGTGACCCGCAGGGGGGCACTGAAGCTTTCTTT	CASSDPQGGTEAFF
NA	TRBV2	TRBD1	TRBJ1-5	TGTGCCATGGGTGGACAGGTAAACAATCAGCCCCAGCATTTT	CAMGGQVNNQPQHF
NA	TRBV2	NA	TRBJ2-3	TGTGCCAGCAGTGAATGGGCCGTCACAGATACGCAGTATTTT	CASSEWAVTDTQYF
NA	TRBV5-6	TRBD1	TRBJ2-7	TGTGCCAGCAGCTCAATTGACAGGGTCTACGAGCAGTACTTC	CASSSIDRVYEQYF
NA	TRBV4-1	NA	TRBJ2-5	TGCGCCAGCAGCCAAGTACTAGGGGAGACCCAGTACTTC	CASSQVLGETQYF
NA	TRBV5-4	NA	TRBJ1-1	TGTGCCAGCAGCCTCGCGGGGGGGTCTGAAGCTTTCTTT	CASSLAGGSEAFF
NA	TRBV6-5	NA	TRBJ2-7	TGTGCCAGCAGTTACGGTCAGGGGGGACGGGCCGAGCAGTACTTC	CASSYGQGGRAEQYF
NA	TRBV27	NA	TRBJ1-3	TGTGCCAGCAGCCCGCTAAATTCTGGAAACACCATATATTTT	CASSPLNSGNTIYF
NA	TRBV5-4	NA	TRBJ2-7	TGTGCCAGCAGCTCCCGACGGACTGGCGAGCAGTACTTC	CASSSRRTGEQYF
NA	TRBV6-1	NA	TRBJ1-1	TGTGCCATTGCCCTGACCCCGGGTGAAACTGAAGCTTTCTTT	CAIALTPGETEAFF
NA	TRBV29-1	NA	TRBJ2-1	TGCAGCGCCGAGGGCCTAAGGGCTGAGCAGTTCTTC	CSAEGLRAEQFF
NA	TRBV7-3	TRBD1	TRBJ2-1	TGTGCCAGCAGCCAACAGGGGGCAGGGGACAATGAGCAGTTCTTC	CASSQQGAGDNEQFF
NA	TRBV7-8	NA	TRBJ2-3	TGTGCCAGCAGCTTACTCAGGCAAGATACGCAGTATTTT	CASSLLRQDTQYF
NA	TRBV5-6	TRBD1	TRBJ2-7	TGTGCCAGCAGGCGGACAGGGGGCTACGAGCAGTACTTC	CASRRTGGYEQYF
NA	TRBV7-2	NA	TRBJ1-2	TGTGCCAGCAGCTTAGCGCGGCAGGGAGGAGGTAACTATGGCTACACCTTC	CASSLARQGGGNYGYTF
NA	TRBV27	TRBD2	TRBJ2-7	TGTGCCAGCAGTCCAATTGCTAGCGGGAGATACGAGCAGTACTTC	CASSPIASGRYEQYF
NA	TRBV2	TRBD1	TRBJ1-4	TGTGCCAGCAGTTGGACAGGGGGCCAAGAAAAACTGTTTTTT	CASSWTGGQEKLFF
NA	TRBV18	NA	TRBJ1-2	TGTGCCAGCTCACCACCTGAACAGGGCTATGGCTACACCTTC	CASSPPEQGYGYTF
NA	TRBV19	TRBD2	TRBJ2-1	TGTGCCAGTAGTACTAGCGGGAGGGTCAATGAGCAGTTCTTC	CASSTSGRVNEQFF
NA	TRBV27	NA	TRBJ2-3	TGTGCCAGCAGTTTATCGCTCCAGCGGAGACCTAGCACAGATACGCAGTATTTT	CASSLSLQRRPSTDTQYF
NA	TRBV13	NA	TRBJ2-7	TGTGCCAGCAGCTCGGGCCGGGACACGGCCTCCTACGAGCAGTACTTC	CASSSGRDTASYEQYF
NA	TRBV7-9	NA	TRBJ2-4	TGTGCCAGCAGCTTAGGGCAAAACAAAAACATTCAGTACTTC	CASSLGQNKNIQYF
NA	TRBV25-1	NA	TRBJ1-1	TGTGCCAGCAGTGAAGGTTCGGGGTCGAGGGACACTGAAGCTTTCTTT	CASSEGSGSRDTEAFF
NA	TRBV19	NA	TRBJ1-3	TGTGCCAGTAGTATATCTAGCTCTGGAAACACCATATATTTT	CASSISSSGNTIYF
NA	TRBV2	NA	TRBJ2-7	TGTGCCAGCAGTGAAGCGGTCGGAAGGAGCTCCTACGAGCAGTACTTC	CASSEAVGRSSYEQYF
NA	TRBV2	NA	TRBJ2-7	TGTGCCAGCAGGGCGCGCGGGGGCTCTTCCTACGAGCAGTACTTC	CASRARGGSSYEQYF
NA	TRBV5-8	NA	TRBJ1-5	TGTGCCAGCAGCCCAGTGAATCAGCCCCAGCATTTT	CASSPVNQPQHF
NA	TRBV5-4	NA	TRBJ2-7	TGTGCCAGCAGCTTTCCGGACGGGGGCTACGAGCAGTACTTC	CASSFPDGGYEQYF
NA	TRBV2	NA	TRBJ2-1	TGTGCCAGCAGTGAGGAGCGGATGAAATACAATGAGCAGTTCTTC	CASSEERMKYNEQFF
NA	TRBV7-8	NA	TRBJ1-1	TGTGCCAGCTCCGTACGGGATGAGAACACTGAAGCTTTCTTT	CASSVRDENTEAFF
NA	TRBV7-9	TRBD1	TRBJ2-7	TGTGCCAGCGGGACAGGAAGGTCCTACGAGCAGTACTTC	CASGTGRSYEQYF
NA	TRBV7-9	TRBD1	TRBJ1-1	TGTGCCAGCAGCTCACAGGGGCGGAACACTGAAGCTTTCTTT	CASSSQGRNTEAFF